This T cell receptor (beta chain) was obtained from a study of shared clonotypes between healthy human individuals. The length of the CDR3 is 15 residues. After removal of 2 bases from V and 6 bases from J, the junction contained 6 bases not matched to a gene. Germline lookup yields CDR1 MNHEY and CDR2 SMNVEV (reference sequence). Generated by immunoSEQ multiplex PCR, the TCRdb table keeps only in-frame clones and is missing some. This sample has about 820,000 clones, with approximately 92% found just once. Naive CD8 cells lacked CD45RO and underwent positive selection for CCR7, leaving out terminally differentiated effector memory CD45RA+ cells.

Specimen: naive CD8+ T cells sorted from blood. The chain links TRBV27 to TRBJ2-7; 11 bases align to TRBD2. This receptor was identified in a man aged 30 to 39 in good health. The CDR3 loop is CASSLSSGRAIEQYF. CDR3 bases: TGTGCCAGCAGTTTAAGTAGCGGGAGGGCCATCGAGCAGTACTTC.